This TCR beta chain was found in a study of post-analysis software for immune sequencing data. Turning to the study itself: The cohort encompassed relapsing-remitting, secondary progressive and progressive-relapsing multiple sclerosis disease courses.

Study-level results: Elevated frequency relative to controls characterized 4 or 5 TRBV segments in patients, TRBV5-6, TRBV5-1 and TRBV20-1 among them.

CDR1 is DFQATT, CDR2 SNEGSKA, per germline (reference sequence). This CDR3 is 13 amino acids long. cDNA libraries for TCR beta contained unique molecular identifiers. Each CDR3 protein is one row after TCRdb ran MiXCR on the PCR reads. The repertoire holds fewer than 700,000 distinct CDR3 sequences, with 44% as singletons. This clonotype has a handful of counts. Its antigen remains unidentified. The source of this sequence is a girl between 10 and 17 years old with multiple sclerosis. This sequence joins TRBV20-1 and TRBJ1-1; 8 bases map to TRBD1. Input material: blood. For the CDR3, the DNA is TGCAGCGCGGGACAGGAGGGGTACAGTGAAGCTTTCTTT. Amino acid sequence: CSAGQEGYSEAFF.